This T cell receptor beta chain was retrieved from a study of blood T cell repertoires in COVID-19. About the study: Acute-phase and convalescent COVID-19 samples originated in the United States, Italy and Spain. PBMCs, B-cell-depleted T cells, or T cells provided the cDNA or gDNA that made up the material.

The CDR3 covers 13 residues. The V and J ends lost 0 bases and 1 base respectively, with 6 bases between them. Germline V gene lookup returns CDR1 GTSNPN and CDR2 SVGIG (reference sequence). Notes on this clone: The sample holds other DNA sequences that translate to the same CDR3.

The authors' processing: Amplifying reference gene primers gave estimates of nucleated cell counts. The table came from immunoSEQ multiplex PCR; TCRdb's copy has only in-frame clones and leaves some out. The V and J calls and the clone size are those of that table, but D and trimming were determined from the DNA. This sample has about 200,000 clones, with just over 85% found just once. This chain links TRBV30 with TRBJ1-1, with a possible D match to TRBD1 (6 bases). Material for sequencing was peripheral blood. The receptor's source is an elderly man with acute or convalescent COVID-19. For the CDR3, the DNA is TGTGCCTGGAGTGTACAGGGGAACACTGAAGCTTTCTTT. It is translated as CAWSVQGNTEAFF.